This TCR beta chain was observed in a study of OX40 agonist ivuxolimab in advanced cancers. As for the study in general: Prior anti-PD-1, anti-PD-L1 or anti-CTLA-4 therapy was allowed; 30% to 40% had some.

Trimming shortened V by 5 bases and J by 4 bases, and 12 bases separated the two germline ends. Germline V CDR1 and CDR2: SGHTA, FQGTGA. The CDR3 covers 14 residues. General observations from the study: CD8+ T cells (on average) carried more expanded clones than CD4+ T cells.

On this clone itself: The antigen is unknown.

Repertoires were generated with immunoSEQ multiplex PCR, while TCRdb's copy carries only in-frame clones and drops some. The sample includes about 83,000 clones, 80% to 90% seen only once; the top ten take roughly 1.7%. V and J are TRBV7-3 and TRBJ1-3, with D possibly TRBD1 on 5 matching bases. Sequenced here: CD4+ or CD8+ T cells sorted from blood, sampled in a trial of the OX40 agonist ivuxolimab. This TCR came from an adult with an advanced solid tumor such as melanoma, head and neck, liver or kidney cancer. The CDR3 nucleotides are TGTGCCAGCAGCACCGGGACGTCCGGAAACACCATATATTTT. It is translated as CASSTGTSGNTIYF.